This T cell receptor beta chain was identified in a study of neurological immune-mediated disorders. Whole-study findings and limits: The expanded clones of different subjects shared no CDR3 amino acid sequences (suggesting private repertoires in all groups). In HTLV-1-associated myelopathy, TCR clonal expansion was greatest, whereas multiple sclerosis had the least, falling below healthy controls.

The sample holds many counts of this clonotype. Its antigen is not known. The CDR3 runs to 16 residues. V lost 2 bases to trimming and J lost 0 bases, with 10 bases between them. The germline V gene has CDR1 MDHEN and CDR2 SYDVKM. The cDNA was synthesized by 5'RACE incorporating 10-nucleotide random UMIs. Sequencing runs each yielded over 180 million TCR-beta sequences from 15-18 subjects. TCRdb re-derived calls from the 5' RACE reads in MiXCR, one entry per CDR3 protein. The sample contains 40,000 or so distinct CDR3 sequences, less than 15% of which appear only once. The TCR was taken from a woman aged 45 to 65 with HTLV-1-associated myelopathy (HAM/TSP). V and J are TRBV28 and TRBJ2-2; tentatively, D is TRBD1 (5 bases). Sequencing was done on a sample of PBMCs. In nucleotides, the CDR3 is TGTGCCAGCAGTTTACAGGGCCTGGCGAACACCGGGGAGCTGTTTTTT. Its protein is CASSLQGLANTGELFF.